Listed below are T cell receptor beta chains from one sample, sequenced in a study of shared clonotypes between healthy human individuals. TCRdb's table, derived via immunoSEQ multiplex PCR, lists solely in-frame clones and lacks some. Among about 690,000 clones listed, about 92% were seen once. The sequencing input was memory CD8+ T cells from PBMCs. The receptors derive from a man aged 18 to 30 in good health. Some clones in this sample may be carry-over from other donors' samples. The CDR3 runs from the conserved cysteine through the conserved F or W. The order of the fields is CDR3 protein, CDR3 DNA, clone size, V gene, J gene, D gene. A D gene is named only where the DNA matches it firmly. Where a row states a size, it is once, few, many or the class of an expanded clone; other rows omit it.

CDR3: CATSRHRGGGGETQYF; DNA: TGTGCCACCAGCAGACACAGGGGCGGGGGAGGAGAGACCCAGTACTTC; size: .; V: TRBV15; J: TRBJ2-5; D: .
CDR3: CASSPVSGTDTQYF; DNA: TGTGCCAGCAGCCCGGTGTCTGGCACAGATACGCAGTATTTT; size: .; V: TRBV28; J: TRBJ2-3; D: .
CDR3: CAWSLTGVAGYTF; DNA: TGTGCCTGGAGCCTGACAGGGGTGGCTGGCTACACCTTC; size: .; V: TRBV30; J: TRBJ1-2; D: TRBD1
CDR3: CASSLTGYQETQYF; DNA: TGTGCCAGCAGTCTCACAGGGTACCAAGAGACCCAGTACTTC; size: .; V: TRBV6-5; J: TRBJ2-5; D: .
CDR3: CASSTMGRDRGGYTF; DNA: TGTGCCAGCAGTACTATGGGCCGGGACAGGGGCGGCTACACCTTC; size: once; V: TRBV27; J: TRBJ1-2; D: TRBD1
CDR3: CASSQLGGEQYF; DNA: TGTGCCAGCAGCCAACTAGGGGGCGAGCAGTACTTC; size: .; V: TRBV4-2; J: TRBJ2-7; D: .
CDR3: CASSSPQGGKYF; DNA: TGTGCCAGCAGCTCCCCCCAGGGAGGGAAGTACTTC; size: .; V: TRBV7-9; J: TRBJ2-7; D: TRBD2
CDR3: CATSQGLGDEQYF; DNA: TGTGCCACCAGCCAGGGACTAGGGGACGAGCAGTACTTC; size: .; V: TRBV27; J: TRBJ2-7; D: TRBD2
CDR3: CASSYTRFPGVNTEAFF; DNA: TGTGCCAGCTCATATACCAGATTTCCGGGAGTTAACACTGAAGCTTTCTTT; size: .; V: TRBV18; J: TRBJ1-1; D: .
CDR3: CAISEAQGGGPTDGYTF; DNA: TGTGCCATCAGTGAGGCCCAGGGAGGGGGGCCTACTGATGGCTACACCTTC; size: .; V: TRBV10-3; J: TRBJ1-2; D: .
CDR3: CASSPSLGPRSYEQYF; DNA: TGTGCCAGCAGTCCGTCTTTGGGACCGCGCTCCTACGAGCAGTACTTC; size: .; V: TRBV27; J: TRBJ2-7; D: .
CDR3: CASSQGQAGSGNTIYF; DNA: TGTGCCAGCTCCCAAGGACAGGCCGGATCTGGAAACACCATATATTTT; size: .; V: TRBV18; J: TRBJ1-3; D: TRBD1
CDR3: CASSYLRLSPSYEQYF; DNA: TGTGCCAGCAGTTACCTGCGACTATCTCCCTCCTACGAGCAGTACTTC; size: .; V: TRBV6-6; J: TRBJ2-7; D: .
CDR3: CASSGGGTGEELFF; DNA: TGTGCCAGCAGTGGCGGAGGGACGGGGGAGGAGCTGTTTTTT; size: .; V: TRBV25-1; J: TRBJ2-2; D: .
CDR3: CASSQDLGIVQGGYTF; DNA: TGTGCCAGCAGTCAAGATCTTGGTATCGTTCAGGGTGGCTACACCTTC; size: .; V: TRBV4-2; J: TRBJ1-2; D: .
CDR3: CASRAVNEQFF; DNA: TGTGCCAGCCGGGCGGTCAATGAGCAGTTCTTC; size: .; V: TRBV27; J: TRBJ2-1; D: .
CDR3: CASSQLGRAENTGELFF; DNA: TGCGCCAGCAGCCAACTGGGGAGGGCGGAGAACACCGGGGAGCTGTTTTTT; size: .; V: TRBV4-1; J: TRBJ2-2; D: TRBD2
CDR3: CASSLPTGLGEQYF; DNA: TGTGCCAGCAGTTTACCGACAGGGTTGGGCGAGCAGTACTTC; size: .; V: TRBV28; J: TRBJ2-7; D: TRBD1
CDR3: CASSLSTGTGDDTQYF; DNA: TGTGCCAGCAGTTTATCGACCGGGACAGGGGACGATACGCAGTATTTT; size: .; V: TRBV28; J: TRBJ2-3; D: TRBD1
CDR3: CASSFQTNEKLFF; DNA: TGTGCCAGCAGTTTTCAGACTAATGAAAAACTGTTTTTT; size: .; V: TRBV28; J: TRBJ1-4; D: .
CDR3: CSVVVQGTYNEQFF; DNA: TGCAGCGTTGTTGTCCAGGGTACCTACAATGAGCAGTTCTTC; size: .; V: TRBV29-1; J: TRBJ2-1; D: .
CDR3: CASSQDRTRSGNTIYF; DNA: TGTGCCAGCAGCCAAGATAGGACGCGTTCTGGAAACACCATATATTTT; size: .; V: TRBV4-2; J: TRBJ1-3; D: .
CDR3: CASSYMGGYQLTYEQYF; DNA: TGTGCCAGCAGCTATATGGGGGGGTACCAACTGACCTACGAGCAGTACTTC; size: .; V: TRBV13; J: TRBJ2-7; D: TRBD2
CDR3: CASSFRLGSFLSSYNEQFF; DNA: TGTGCCAGCAGCTTTCGACTGGGGAGCTTCCTCAGCTCCTACAATGAGCAGTTCTTC; size: .; V: TRBV5-4; J: TRBJ2-1; D: .
CDR3: CASSLTGFQGYARNTEAFF; DNA: TGTGCCAGCAGCTTAACGGGCTTCCAGGGCTACGCAAGGAACACTGAAGCTTTCTTT; size: few; V: TRBV7-3; J: TRBJ1-1; D: .
CDR3: CASSQPLSGTTYEQYF; DNA: TGTGCCAGCAGTCAACCCCTATCGGGGACGACCTACGAGCAGTACTTC; size: .; V: TRBV27; J: TRBJ2-7; D: .
CDR3: CASSSIYPGGNQPQHF; DNA: TGTGCCAGCAGTTCCATCTATCCGGGAGGCAATCAGCCCCAGCATTTT; size: .; V: TRBV6-5; J: TRBJ1-5; D: .
CDR3: CASSYGQAWPYEQYF; DNA: TGTGCCAGCAGCTACGGACAGGCCTGGCCCTACGAGCAGTACTTC; size: .; V: TRBV5-8; J: TRBJ2-7; D: TRBD1
CDR3: CASIWELAGATHNEQFF; DNA: TGTGCCAGCATCTGGGAACTAGCGGGAGCGACACACAATGAGCAGTTCTTC; size: .; V: TRBV2; J: TRBJ2-1; D: TRBD2
CDR3: CSVGDEQFF; DNA: TGCAGCGTTGGAGATGAGCAGTTCTTC; size: .; V: TRBV29-1; J: TRBJ2-1; D: .
CDR3: CASSQPLAGHYEQYF; DNA: TGTGCCAGCAGCCAACCACTAGCGGGGCACTACGAGCAGTACTTC; size: few; V: TRBV4-2; J: TRBJ2-7; D: TRBD2
CDR3: CASSPTGTGNTIYF; DNA: TGTGCCAGCAGCCCGACAGGGACTGGAAACACCATATATTTT; size: .; V: TRBV7-2; J: TRBJ1-3; D: TRBD1
CDR3: CASSYGIIAVNTEAFF; DNA: TGTGCCAGCAGCTATGGCATCATTGCTGTGAACACTGAAGCTTTCTTT; size: .; V: TRBV13; J: TRBJ1-1; D: .
CDR3: CASSSNSYNEQFF; DNA: TGTGCCAGCAGCTCTAACTCCTACAATGAGCAGTTCTTC; size: .; V: TRBV11-2; J: TRBJ2-1; D: .
CDR3: CASSYPSFKCPDTQYF; DNA: TGTGCCAGCAGTTACCCGTCCTTTAAATGTCCAGATACGCAGTATTTT; size: once; V: TRBV6-5; J: TRBJ2-3; D: .
CDR3: CASSLPPAGVGDTQYF; DNA: TGTGCCAGCAGTTTACCCCCAGCGGGAGTGGGGGATACGCAGTATTTT; size: .; V: TRBV27; J: TRBJ2-3; D: TRBD2
CDR3: CASSEGAGELFF; DNA: TGTGCCAGCAGTGAGGGGGCCGGGGAGCTGTTTTTT; size: .; V: TRBV6-1; J: TRBJ2-2; D: .
CDR3: CASLNLKLGRWADTQYF; DNA: TGTGCCAGCCTCAACTTAAAACTCGGCAGATGGGCAGATACGCAGTATTTT; size: .; V: TRBV21-1; J: TRBJ2-3; D: .
CDR3: CASSPPRISGSIIGNEQFF; DNA: TGTGCCAGCTCACCCCCTCGGATTAGCGGGAGTATAATAGGCAATGAGCAGTTCTTC; size: .; V: TRBV18; J: TRBJ2-1; D: TRBD2
CDR3: CASSSRTGSRNTEAFF; DNA: TGTGCCAGCAGTTCTCGGACAGGGTCAAGGAACACTGAAGCTTTCTTT; size: .; V: TRBV28; J: TRBJ1-1; D: TRBD1
CDR3: CASSLAKPHNYGYTF; DNA: TGTGCCAGCAGCTTAGCGAAGCCCCATAACTATGGCTACACCTTC; size: .; V: TRBV7-9; J: TRBJ1-2; D: .
CDR3: CASSLGLNNEQFF; DNA: TGTGCCAGCAGCTTGGGACTCAACAATGAGCAGTTCTTC; size: .; V: TRBV5-4; J: TRBJ2-1; D: .
CDR3: CASSLTSGQETQYF; DNA: TGTGCCAGCAGCTTGACTAGCGGCCAAGAGACCCAGTACTTC; size: .; V: TRBV5-6; J: TRBJ2-5; D: TRBD2
CDR3: CASSQRGRNNEKLFF; DNA: TGCGCCAGCAGTCAACGGGGACGGAATAATGAAAAACTGTTTTTT; size: .; V: TRBV23-1; J: TRBJ1-4; D: .
CDR3: CASSPAVYSNQPQHF; DNA: TGCGCCAGCAGCCCCGCAGTTTATAGCAATCAGCCCCAGCATTTT; size: .; V: TRBV4-3; J: TRBJ1-5; D: .
CDR3: CASSAIHRAPATGELFF; DNA: TGTGCCAGCAGCGCCATCCACAGGGCCCCGGCCACCGGGGAGCTGTTTTTT; size: once; V: TRBV27; J: TRBJ2-2; D: .
CDR3: CASTRTEGTYNEQFF; DNA: TGTGCCAGCACCAGAACTGAGGGCACCTACAATGAGCAGTTCTTC; size: .; V: TRBV7-6; J: TRBJ2-1; D: .
CDR3: CASTRTGGKTEAFF; DNA: TGTGCCAGCACCCGGACAGGGGGAAAAACTGAAGCTTTCTTT; size: .; V: TRBV28; J: TRBJ1-1; D: TRBD1
CDR3: CASSEWQWDTDLYNEQFF; DNA: TGTGCCAGCAGTGAATGGCAGTGGGACACCGATCTTTACAATGAGCAGTTCTTC; size: .; V: TRBV25-1; J: TRBJ2-1; D: .
CDR3: CASSFVGTDTQYF; DNA: TGCGCCAGCAGCTTCGTTGGCACAGATACGCAGTATTTT; size: .; V: TRBV5-1; J: TRBJ2-3; D: .
CDR3: CASSLMSPAGSQSYNEQFF; DNA: TGTGCCAGCAGCTTGATGTCTCCGGCAGGGAGCCAATCCTACAATGAGCAGTTCTTC; size: .; V: TRBV5-6; J: TRBJ2-1; D: .
CDR3: CASSLGLRNQPQHF; DNA: TGTGCCAGCAGTTTAGGGTTAAGGAATCAGCCCCAGCATTTT; size: .; V: TRBV27; J: TRBJ1-5; D: .
CDR3: CASSGLAAPSTDTQYF; DNA: TGTGCCAGCAGCGGACTAGCGGCCCCTAGCACAGATACGCAGTATTTT; size: .; V: TRBV9; J: TRBJ2-3; D: TRBD2
CDR3: CAISDRSLSYEQYF; DNA: TGTGCCATCAGTGACAGGAGTCTTTCCTACGAGCAGTACTTC; size: .; V: TRBV10-3; J: TRBJ2-7; D: .
CDR3: CASSYSARTSYEQYF; DNA: TGTGCCAGCAGTTACTCCGCCAGGACATCCTACGAGCAGTACTTC; size: .; V: TRBV6-6; J: TRBJ2-7; D: .
CDR3: CASSRVVATSYEQYF; DNA: TGTGCCAGCAGTCGCGTGGTAGCGACCTCCTACGAGCAGTACTTC; size: .; V: TRBV28; J: TRBJ2-7; D: .
CDR3: CASSARSLGNEQYF; DNA: TGTGCCAGCAGCGCGCGGAGCCTGGGGAACGAGCAGTACTTC; size: .; V: TRBV9; J: TRBJ2-7; D: .
CDR3: CASTGTGGWYEQYF; DNA: TGTGCCAGCACCGGGACAGGGGGCTGGTACGAGCAGTACTTC; size: .; V: TRBV2; J: TRBJ2-7; D: TRBD1
CDR3: CASSPRGSPTDTQYF; DNA: TGTGCCAGCAGCCCAAGGGGGTCTCCCACAGATACGCAGTATTTT; size: .; V: TRBV7-9; J: TRBJ2-3; D: .